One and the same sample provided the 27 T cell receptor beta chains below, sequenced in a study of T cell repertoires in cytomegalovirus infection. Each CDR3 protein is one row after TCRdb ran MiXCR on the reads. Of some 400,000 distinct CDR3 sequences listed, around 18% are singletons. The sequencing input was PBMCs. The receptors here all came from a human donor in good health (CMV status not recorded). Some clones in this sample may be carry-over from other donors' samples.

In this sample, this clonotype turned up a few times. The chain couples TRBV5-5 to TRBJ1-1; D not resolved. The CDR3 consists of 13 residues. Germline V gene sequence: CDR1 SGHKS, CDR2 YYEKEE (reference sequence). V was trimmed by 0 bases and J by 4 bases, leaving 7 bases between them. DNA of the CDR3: TGTGCCAGCAGCTTGGGGTGGACCACTGAAGCTTTCTTT. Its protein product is CASSLGWTTEAFF.

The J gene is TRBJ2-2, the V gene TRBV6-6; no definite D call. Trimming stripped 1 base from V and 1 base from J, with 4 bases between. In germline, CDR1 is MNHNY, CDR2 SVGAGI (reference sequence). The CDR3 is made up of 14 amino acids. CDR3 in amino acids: CASSYFGNTGELFF. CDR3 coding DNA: TGTGCCAGCAGTTACTTCGGGAACACCGGGGAGCTGTTTTTT.

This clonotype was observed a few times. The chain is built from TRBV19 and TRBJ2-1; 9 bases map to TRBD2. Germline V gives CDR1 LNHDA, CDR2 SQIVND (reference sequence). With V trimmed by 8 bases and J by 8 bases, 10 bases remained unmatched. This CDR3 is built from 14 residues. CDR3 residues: CASGFRGRGDEQFF. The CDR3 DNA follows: TGTGCCAGTGGCTTTCGCGGGAGGGGCGATGAGCAGTTCTTC. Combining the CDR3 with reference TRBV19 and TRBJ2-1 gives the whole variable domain DGGITQSPKYLFRKEGQNVTLSCEQNLNHDAMYWYRQDPGQGLRLIYYSQIVNDFQKGDIAEGYSVSREKKESFPLTVTSAQKNPTAFYLCASGFRGRGDEQFFGPGTRLTVL.

The CDR3 DNA sequence: TGTGCCAGTAGCCCAAGGAATCCTAGCGGGGGCCCCAATGAGCAGTTCTTC. It is translated as CASSPRNPSGGPNEQFF. The J gene is TRBJ2-1, the V gene TRBV19, with TRBD2 identical over 10 bases. The trim removed 6 bases at V and 6 bases at J, leaving 14 bases unmatched. This CDR3 spans 17 amino acids. Germline assignment: CDR1 LNHDA and CDR2 SQIVND (reference sequence).

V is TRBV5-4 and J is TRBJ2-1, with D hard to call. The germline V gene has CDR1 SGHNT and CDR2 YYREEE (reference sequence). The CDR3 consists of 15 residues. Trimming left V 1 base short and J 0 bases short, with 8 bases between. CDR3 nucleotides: TGTGCCAGCAGCTTGTTGCCAGACTCCTACAATGAGCAGTTCTTC. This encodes CASSLLPDSYNEQFF. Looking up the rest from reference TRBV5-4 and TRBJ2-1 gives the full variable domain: ETGVTQSPTHLIKTRGQQVTLRCSSQSGHNTVSWYQQALGQGPQFIFQYYREEENGRGNFPPRFSGLQFPNYSSELNVNALELDDSALYLCASSLLPDSYNEQFFGPGTRLTVL.

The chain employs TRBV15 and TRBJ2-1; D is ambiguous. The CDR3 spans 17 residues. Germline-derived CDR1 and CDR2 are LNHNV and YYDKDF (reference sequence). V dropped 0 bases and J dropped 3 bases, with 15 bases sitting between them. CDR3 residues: CATSREHLLEIYNEQFF. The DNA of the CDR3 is TGTGCCACCAGCAGAGAACATCTTCTGGAAATCTACAATGAGCAGTTCTTC.

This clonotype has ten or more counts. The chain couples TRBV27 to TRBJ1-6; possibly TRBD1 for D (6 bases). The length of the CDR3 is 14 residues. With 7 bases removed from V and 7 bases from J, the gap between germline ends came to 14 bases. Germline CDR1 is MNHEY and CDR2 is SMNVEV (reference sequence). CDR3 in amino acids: CASNEQGYNSPLHF. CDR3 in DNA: TGTGCCAGCAATGAACAGGGATACAATTCACCCCTCCACTTT.

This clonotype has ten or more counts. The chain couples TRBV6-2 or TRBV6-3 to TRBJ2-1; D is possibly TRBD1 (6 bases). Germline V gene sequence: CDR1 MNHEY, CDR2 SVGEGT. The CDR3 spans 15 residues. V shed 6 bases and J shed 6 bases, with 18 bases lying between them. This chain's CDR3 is CASRGTRAFFNEQFF. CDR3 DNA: TGTGCCAGCAGGGGGACACGAGCTTTTTTCAATGAGCAGTTCTTC.

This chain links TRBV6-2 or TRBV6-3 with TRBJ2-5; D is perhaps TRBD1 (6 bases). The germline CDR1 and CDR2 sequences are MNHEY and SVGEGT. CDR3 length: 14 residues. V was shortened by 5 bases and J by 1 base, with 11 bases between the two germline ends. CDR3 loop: CASSHHRVQETQYF. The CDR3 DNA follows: TGTGCCAGCAGTCATCACAGGGTCCAAGAGACCCAGTACTTC.

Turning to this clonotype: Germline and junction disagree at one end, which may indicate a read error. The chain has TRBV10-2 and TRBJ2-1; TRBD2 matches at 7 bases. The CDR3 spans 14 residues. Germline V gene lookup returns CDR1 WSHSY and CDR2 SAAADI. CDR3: CASRTSRDYYEQFF. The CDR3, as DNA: TGCGCCAGCAGAACCAGTAGGGACTACTATGAGCAGTTCTTC.

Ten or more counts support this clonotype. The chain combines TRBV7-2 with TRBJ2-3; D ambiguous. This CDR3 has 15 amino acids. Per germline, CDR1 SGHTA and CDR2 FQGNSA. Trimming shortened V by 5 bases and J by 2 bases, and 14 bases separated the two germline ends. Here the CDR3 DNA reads TGTGCCAGCAGCCCCGGGTCTTACCCCACAGATACGCAGTATTTT. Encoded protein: CASSPGSYPTDTQYF.

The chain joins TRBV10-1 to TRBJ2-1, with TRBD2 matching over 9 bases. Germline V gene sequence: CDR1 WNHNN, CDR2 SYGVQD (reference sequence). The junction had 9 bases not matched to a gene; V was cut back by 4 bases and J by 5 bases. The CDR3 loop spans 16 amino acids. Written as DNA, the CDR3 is TGCGCCAGCAGTGCGGCTCAGCGCGGGAGGGACAATGAGCAGTTCTTC. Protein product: CASSAAQRGRDNEQFF.

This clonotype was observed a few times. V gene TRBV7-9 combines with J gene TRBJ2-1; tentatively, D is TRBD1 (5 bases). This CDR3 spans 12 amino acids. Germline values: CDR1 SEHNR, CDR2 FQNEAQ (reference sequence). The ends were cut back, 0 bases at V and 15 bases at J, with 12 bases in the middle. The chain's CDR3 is CASSLAETDWFF. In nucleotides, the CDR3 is TGTGCCAGCAGCTTAGCGGAGACAGATTGGTTCTTC.

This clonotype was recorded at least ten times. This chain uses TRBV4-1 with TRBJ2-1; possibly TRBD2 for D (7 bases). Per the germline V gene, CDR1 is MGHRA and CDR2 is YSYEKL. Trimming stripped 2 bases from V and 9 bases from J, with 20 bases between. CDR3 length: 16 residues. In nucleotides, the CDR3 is TGCGCCAGCAGCCAACTGGGGGGGGCGGGAAGCGTTGAGCAGTTCTTC. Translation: CASSQLGGAGSVEQFF.

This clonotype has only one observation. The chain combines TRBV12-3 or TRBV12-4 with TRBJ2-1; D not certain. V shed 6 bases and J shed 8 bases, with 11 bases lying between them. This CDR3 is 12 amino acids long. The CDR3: CASSPGHHEQFF. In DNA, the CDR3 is TGTGCCAGCAGCCCGGGCCACCATGAGCAGTTCTTC.

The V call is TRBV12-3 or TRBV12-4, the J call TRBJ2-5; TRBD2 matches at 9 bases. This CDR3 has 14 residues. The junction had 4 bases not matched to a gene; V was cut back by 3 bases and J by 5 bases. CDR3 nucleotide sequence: TGTGCCAGCAGTTTTGCGGGAGGGCCGGAGACCCAGTACTTC. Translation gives CASSFAGGPETQYF.

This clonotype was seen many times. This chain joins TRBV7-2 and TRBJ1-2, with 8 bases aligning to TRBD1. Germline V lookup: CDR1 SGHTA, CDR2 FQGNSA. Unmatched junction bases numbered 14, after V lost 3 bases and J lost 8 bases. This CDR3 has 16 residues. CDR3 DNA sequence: TGTGCCAGCAGCTTCCGGACACCAGGGGGCGCGGGGGGCTACACCTTC. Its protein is CASSFRTPGGAGGYTF.

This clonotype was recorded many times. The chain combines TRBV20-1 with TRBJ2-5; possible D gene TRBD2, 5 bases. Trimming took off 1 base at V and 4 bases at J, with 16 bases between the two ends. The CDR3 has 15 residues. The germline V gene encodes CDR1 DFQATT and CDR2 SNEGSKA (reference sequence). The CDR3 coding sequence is TGCAGTGCTAGAGGGCGTGTCGTGAGCGGAGAGACCCAGTACTTC. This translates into CSARGRVVSGETQYF.

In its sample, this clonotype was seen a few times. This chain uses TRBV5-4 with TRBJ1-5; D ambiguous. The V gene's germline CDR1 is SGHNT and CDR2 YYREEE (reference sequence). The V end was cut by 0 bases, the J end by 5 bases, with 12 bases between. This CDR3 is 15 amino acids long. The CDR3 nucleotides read TGTGCCAGCAGCTTGGACGGAGCCGTGGATCAGCCCCAGCATTTT. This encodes CASSLDGAVDQPQHF. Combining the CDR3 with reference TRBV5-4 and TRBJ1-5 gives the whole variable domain ETGVTQSPTHLIKTRGQQVTLRCSSQSGHNTVSWYQQALGQGPQFIFQYYREEENGRGNFPPRFSGLQFPNYSSELNVNALELDDSALYLCASSLDGAVDQPQHFGDGTRLSIL.

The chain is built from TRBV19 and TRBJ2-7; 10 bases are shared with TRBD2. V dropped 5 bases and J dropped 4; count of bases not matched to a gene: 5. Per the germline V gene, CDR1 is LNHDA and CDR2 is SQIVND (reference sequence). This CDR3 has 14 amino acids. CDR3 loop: CASSVGLAPYEQYF. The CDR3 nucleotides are TGTGCCAGTAGTGTGGGACTAGCGCCTTACGAGCAGTACTTC.

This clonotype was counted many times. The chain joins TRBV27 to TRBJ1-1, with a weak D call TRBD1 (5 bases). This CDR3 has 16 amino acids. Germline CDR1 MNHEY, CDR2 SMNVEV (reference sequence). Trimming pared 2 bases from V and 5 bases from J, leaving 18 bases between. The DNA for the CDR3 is TGTGCCAGCAGTTTACCTCCTGACCGGGGCCTTACTGAAGCTTTCTTT. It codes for CASSLPPDRGLTEAFF.

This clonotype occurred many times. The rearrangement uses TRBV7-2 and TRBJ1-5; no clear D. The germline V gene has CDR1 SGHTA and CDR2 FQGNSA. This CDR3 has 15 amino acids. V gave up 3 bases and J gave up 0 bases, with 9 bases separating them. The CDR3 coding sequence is TGTGCCAGCAGCTTGTCCAGTTATAGCAATCAGCCCCAGCATTTT. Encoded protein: CASSLSSYSNQPQHF.

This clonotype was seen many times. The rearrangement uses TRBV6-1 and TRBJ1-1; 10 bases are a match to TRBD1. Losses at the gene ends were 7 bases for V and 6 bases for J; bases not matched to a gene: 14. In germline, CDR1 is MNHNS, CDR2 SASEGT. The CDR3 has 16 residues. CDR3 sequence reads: CASKTGTGAAVPEAFF. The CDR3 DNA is TGTGCCAGCAAAACCGGGACAGGGGCTGCCGTCCCTGAAGCTTTCTTT.

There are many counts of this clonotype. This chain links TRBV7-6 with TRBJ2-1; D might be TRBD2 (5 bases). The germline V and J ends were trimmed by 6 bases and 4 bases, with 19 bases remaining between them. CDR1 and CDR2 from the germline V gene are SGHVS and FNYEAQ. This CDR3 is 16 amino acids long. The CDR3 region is CASRKGIASGYNEQFF. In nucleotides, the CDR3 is TGTGCCAGCAGGAAGGGTATCGCATCGGGGTACAATGAGCAGTTCTTC.

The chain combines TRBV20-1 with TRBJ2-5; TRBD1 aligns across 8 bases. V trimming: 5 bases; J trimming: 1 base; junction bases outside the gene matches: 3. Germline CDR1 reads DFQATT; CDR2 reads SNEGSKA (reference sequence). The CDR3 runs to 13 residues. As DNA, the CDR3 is TGCAGTGCTTCCACAGGGGGCCAAGAGACCCAGTACTTC. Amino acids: CSASTGGQETQYF.

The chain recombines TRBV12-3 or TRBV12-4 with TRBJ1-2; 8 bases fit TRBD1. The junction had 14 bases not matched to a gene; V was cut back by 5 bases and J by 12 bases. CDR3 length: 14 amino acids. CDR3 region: CASSILQGAIGDTF. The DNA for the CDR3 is TGTGCCAGCAGTATCCTCCAGGGGGCTATAGGCGACACCTTC.

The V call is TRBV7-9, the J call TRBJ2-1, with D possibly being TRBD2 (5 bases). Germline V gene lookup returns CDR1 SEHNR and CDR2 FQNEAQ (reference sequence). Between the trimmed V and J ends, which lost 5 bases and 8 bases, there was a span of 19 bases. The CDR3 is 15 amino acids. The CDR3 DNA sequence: TGTGCCAGCAGCCAAGTCTACGGGGAAGGTCATGAGCAGTTCTTC. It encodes CASSQVYGEGHEQFF. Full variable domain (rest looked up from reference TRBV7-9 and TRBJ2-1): DTGVSQNPRHKITKRGQNVTFRCDPISEHNRLYWYRQTLGQGPEFLTYFQNEAQLEKSRLLSDRFSAERPKGSFSTLEIQRTEQGDSAMYLCASSQVYGEGHEQFFGPGTRLTVL.